Sequencing of this T cell receptor (beta chain) was carried out in a study of T cells in Graves' hyperthyroidism and ophthalmopathy. This clonotype has a count of ten or more. The V and J ends lost 2 bases and 0 bases respectively, with 7 bases between them. CDR1 is SNHLY, CDR2 FYNNEI, per germline. The CDR3 contains 14 residues. Amplification of TCR beta CDR3 regions was performed using RNA transcripts as template. First-round RT-PCR with HTBI primers amplified the TCR CDR3 region. TCRdb analysed the multiplex PCR reads with MiXCR anew, one entry per CDR3 protein. The repertoire consists of fewer than 650,000 distinct CDR3 sequences, with roughly 45% occurring once and the leading ten covering around 44%.

This sequence joins TRBV2 and TRBJ1-1; D possibly corresponds to TRBD1 (5 bases). The sequencing sample was made of peripheral blood or thyroid tissue (not recorded which). The receptor comes from an adult woman with Graves' disease, either hyperthyroidism or ophthalmopathy (not recorded which). The CDR3 spells CASSEQGVNTEAFF. The DNA of the CDR3 is TGTGCCAGCAGTGAACAGGGTGTGAACACTGAAGCTTTCTTT. Drawing the rest from reference TRBV2 and TRBJ1-1, the complete variable domain is EPEVTQTPSHQVTQMGQEVILRCVPISNHLYFYWYRQILGQKVEFLVSFYNNEISEKSEIFDDQFSVERPDGSNFTLKIRSTKLEDSAMYFCASSEQGVNTEAFFGQGTRLTVV.